This T cell receptor beta chain was recorded in a study of beta chain features in type 1 diabetes. Findings and caveats of the study: Cells that show high TCR expression could be over-represented by cDNA sequencing.

What was sequenced were expressed TCRB transcripts, since all of the isolated RNA had been reverse transcribed. This table comes from immunoSEQ multiplex PCR, and its TCRdb copy is limited to in-frame clones, with some not included. The sample records around 500,000 clones, roughly 11% being singletons. Trimming took off 3 bases at V and 0 bases at J, with 11 bases between the two ends. Germline values: CDR1 SGHRS, CDR2 YFSETQ. The CDR3 runs to 15 residues. For this clone: The antigen is unknown.

Each donor gave one heparinised blood draw averaging around 0.12 L. Sequenced sample: naive CD4+ T cells from blood. The chain employs TRBV5-1 and TRBJ2-3; D possibly uses TRBD1 or TRBD2 (5 bases each). The receptor comes from a woman younger than 35 in good health. As DNA, the CDR3 is TGCGCCAGCAGCTGGCAGGGACCTAGCACAGATACGCAGTATTTT. Translated: CASSWQGPSTDTQYF.